Presented here are 5 T cell receptor beta chains from one specimen sequenced in a study of regulatory T cells in long-lasting Graves disease. iRepertoire HTBI primers and Arm-PCR of CDR3 regions built TCR beta libraries. TCRdb reprocessed the multiplex PCR reads with MiXCR, giving one entry per CDR3 protein. The sample has 450,000 to 600,000 distinct CDR3 sequences; roughly 17% are singletons. The time point denotes: newly diagnosed GD, antithyroid drugs for less than 3 months. Scientists built the TCR library using RNA that was extracted from PBMCs. These same records also appear under a second study, on T cells in Graves' hyperthyroidism and ophthalmopathy.

The input for sequencing was peripheral blood mononuclear cells (PBMCs), taken at new diagnosis, from a patient treated with antithyroid drugs. These receptors originate from a man aged 35 to 55 with Graves disease.

This clonotype came up many times. The chain has TRBV3-1 and TRBJ1-1, with D possibly being TRBD1 (5 bases). Germline CDR1 LGHDT, CDR2 YNNKEL (reference sequence). V lost 6 bases, J lost 8 bases, and 19 bases lay in between. The CDR3 is 14 amino acids. CDR3 protein: CASSLSGRGEEAFF. The CDR3, as DNA: TGTGCCAGCAGTCTGTCGGGAAGGGGAGAGGAAGCTTTCTTT.

The chain joins TRBV29-1 to TRBJ2-3; D might be TRBD2 (5 bases). With 1 base removed from V and 14 bases from J, the gap between germline ends came to 13 bases. Germline V gene data show CDR1 as SQVTM and CDR2 as ANQGSEA. This CDR3 is 11 amino acids long. CDR3 loop: CSVEAGVYGYF. For the CDR3, the DNA is TGCAGCGTTGAAGCCGGGGTATATGGGTATTTT.

This clonotype showed up just a few times. The J gene is TRBJ2-1, the V gene TRBV29-1; a weak D match, TRBD2 (5 bases). The germline V gene encodes CDR1 SQVTM and CDR2 ANQGSEA. The CDR3 covers 14 residues. Trimming removed 6 bases from V and 6 bases from J, with 18 bases in between. This CDR3 reads CSVRRASRGNEQFF. For the CDR3, the DNA is TGCAGCGTACGCCGGGCCTCCCGGGGCAATGAGCAGTTCTTC.

The V and J genes are TRBV2 and TRBJ2-7; D remains unclear. CDR3 length equals 15 residues. Germline V gene sequence: CDR1 SNHLY, CDR2 FYNNEI. V lost 1 base and J 0 bases, leaving 10 bases between the germline ends. The CDR3 is CASSEGPASSYEQYF. The CDR3 DNA is TGTGCCAGCAGTGAAGGACCGGCAAGCTCCTACGAGCAGTACTTC.

This clonotype has at least ten counts. The J gene is TRBJ2-7, the V gene TRBV2; a possible D gene is TRBD1 (5 bases). There are 15 residues in the CDR3. Germline CDR1 is SNHLY and CDR2 is FYNNEI. V was cut by 1 base and J by 1 base, with 11 bases left in between. The CDR3 spells CASSEGHAGSYEQYF. DNA of the CDR3: TGTGCCAGCAGTGAAGGGCATGCAGGGTCCTACGAGCAGTACTTC.